This TCR beta chain stems from a study of blood T cell repertoires in COVID-19. As for the study in general: Donors in the United States, Italy and Spain gave samples during acute or convalescent COVID-19. Nucleic acid was either cDNA or gDNA, and it came from T cells, B-cell-depleted T cells, or PBMCs.

In the original processing: Scientists estimated how many nucleated cells there were by amplifying reference gene primers. Sequenced by immunoSEQ multiplex PCR; TCRdb stores in-frame clones only, minus some. Clonal size and the V and J genes are those of that table, whereas D and trimming came from the DNA. This table has tens of thousands of clones, roughly 86% appearing once. The CDR3 is 16 amino acids. Germline CDR1 is SGHAT and CDR2 is FQNNGV. V dropped 0 bases and J dropped 15 bases, with 23 bases sitting between them. The receptor was isolated from a woman over 75 with acute or convalescent COVID-19. The genes are TRBV11-2 and TRBJ2-2; perhaps TRBD2 as D (6 bases). Sequencing was carried out using peripheral blood. The CDR3 loop is CASSLDPVLLAGSMFF. CDR3 coding DNA: TGTGCCAGCAGCTTAGATCCCGTCTTGCTGGCGGGGAGTATGTTTTTT.